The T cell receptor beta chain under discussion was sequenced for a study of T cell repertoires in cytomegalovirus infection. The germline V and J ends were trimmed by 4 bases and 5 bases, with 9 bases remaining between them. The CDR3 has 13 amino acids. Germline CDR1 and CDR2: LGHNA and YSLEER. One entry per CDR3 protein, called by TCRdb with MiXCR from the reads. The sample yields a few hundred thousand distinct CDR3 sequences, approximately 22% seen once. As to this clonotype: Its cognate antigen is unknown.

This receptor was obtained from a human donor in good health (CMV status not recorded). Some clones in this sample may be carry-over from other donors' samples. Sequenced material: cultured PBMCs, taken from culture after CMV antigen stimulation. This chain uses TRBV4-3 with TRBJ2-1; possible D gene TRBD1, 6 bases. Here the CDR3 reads CASSPRQDNEQFF. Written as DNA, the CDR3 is TGCGCCAGCAGCCCCCGACAGGACAATGAGCAGTTCTTC.